This TCR beta chain comes out of a study of CD8 T cells in Susac syndrome. Random hexamers primed reverse transcription of about 0.5 to 1 ug RNA. An immunoSEQ multiplex PCR amplified TCR beta CDR3 over 54 Vbeta and 13 Jbeta. TCRdb fed the immunoSEQ multiplex PCR reads into MiXCR, producing one record per CDR3 protein. Here the sample spans about 140,000 distinct CDR3 sequences, about 95% being singletons. CD8+ and CD4+ T cells from blood underwent TCR beta sequencing. Bulk CD8+ and CD4+ cells came from magnetic negative isolation; CD8+ TEMRA by FACS. V lost 7 bases, J lost 7 bases, and 12 bases stayed unmatched. Germline V lookup: CDR1 GTSNPN, CDR2 SVGIG (reference sequence). CDR3 size: 14 residues.

The chain has TRBV30 and TRBJ2-5; 10 positions agree with TRBD1. This clonotype was sampled from a human donor with multiple sclerosis. The source material was CD4+ T cells from PBMCs. The CDR3 region has the DNA TGTGCCTCCCGGGACAGGGGACCTCTAGGGACCCAGTACTTC. It translates to CASRDRGPLGTQYF.